This TCR beta chain was recorded in a study of regulatory T cells. V dropped 5 bases and J dropped 6 bases, with 7 bases sitting between them. Germline-derived CDR1 and CDR2 are MNHNS and SASEGT. The length of the CDR3 is 11 residues. The PCR used 52 TRBV and 13 TRBJ primers. Sequencing used immunoSEQ multiplex PCR; TCRdb keeps in-frame clones, though not all of them. The sample shows approximately 2,000 clones, 65% to 75% of them seen only once. All CD3G-deficient patients showed autoimmunity, more severe in two. Patients aged 2 to 39 years had fewer naive T cells. Material for sequencing was CD8+ T cells sorted from blood. The genes are TRBV6-1 and TRBJ1-2, with a possible D match to TRBD1 (5 bases). This receptor was identified in a person aged 25 to 45 with CD3G deficiency. CDR3 in DNA: TGTGCCAGCAGTAGAGGGGATGGCTACACCTTC. Its protein is CASSRGDGYTF.